A few counts support the clone carrying this T cell receptor beta chain. Its cognate antigen is unknown. The germline V gene encodes CDR1 MDHEN and CDR2 SYDVKM. V lost 6 bases, J lost 5 bases, and 9 bases stayed unmatched. The CDR3 contains 15 residues. The source of the sample is a study of identical twins. Study-wide results and caveats: Beta out-of-frame sequences showed weaker excess sharing between twins. Models underestimated out-of-frame TCR alpha sharing in monozygotic twins. Potential partial confounding of zero-insertion analyses by invariant MAIT and iNKT cells was noted. A cross-sectional statistical analysis, not follow-up of the same donors, supported the conclusions.

TCRdb called the 5' RACE reads again in MiXCR, with one record for every CDR3 protein. The sample has about 890,000 distinct CDR3 sequences, approximately 13% seen once. This sample also belongs to another study, concerning yellow fever vaccine responses in identical twins.

The receptor was isolated from a woman between 18 and 30 years old in good health. The rearrangement uses TRBV28 and TRBJ2-5; 10 bases are shared with TRBD2. The sequenced sample consisted of PBMCs. The CDR3 DNA follows: TGTGCCAGCAGCGGTGCTAGCGGGAGTGGGGAGACCCAGTACTTC. Translation: CASSGASGSGETQYF. The full variable domain, rest sourced from reference TRBV28 and TRBJ2-5, is DVKVTQSSRYLVKRTGEKVFLECVQDMDHENMFWYRQDPGLGLRLIYFSYDVKMKEKGDIPEGYSVSREKKERFSLILESASTNQTSMYLCASSGASGSGETQYFGPGTRLLVL.